This TCR beta chain was identified in a study of blood T cell repertoires in COVID-19. Germline V gene lookup returns CDR1 SGHVS and CDR2 FNYEAQ. Deletions cut 2 bases from V and 5 bases from J, with 9 bases between. This CDR3 contains 13 residues. Profiling relied on immunoSEQ multiplex PCR, and the TCRdb table lists in-frame clones only, not all of them. The table has around 130,000 clones, 88% seen once. The sequencing input was peripheral blood. The source of this sequence is a human donor with COVID-19, enrolled during active disease. The donor label of this sample is uncertain. This chain links TRBV7-6 with TRBJ1-1; the D is unclear. The CDR3 DNA reads TGTGCCAGCAGCTTAAATTCCGGTACTGAAGCTTTCTTT. Amino acids: CASSLNSGTEAFF.